These T cell receptor beta chains were read from a single sample in a study of blood T cells in healthy people across ages. In TCRdb, the 5' RACE reads were re-called with MiXCR into one record per CDR3 protein. This sample yields fewer than 800,000 distinct CDR3 sequences, of which around a quarter are seen a single time; 9.4% belongs to the top ten. This sample also belongs to another study, concerning T cells of mothers and their children.

The specimen was blood. Receptors were obtained from a boy aged 5-17 years in good health. Both conserved end residues are part of each CDR3. D genes are given only for firm matches. Clone size is given for some rows only: seen once, a few or many times, or a class if the clone is expanded.

j_gene | d_gene | abundance | v_gene | CDR3aa | CDR3nt
TRBJ2-5 | TRBD1 | NA | TRBV11-2 | CASSSHLNPRQGAKETQYF | TGTGCCAGCAGCTCCCATTTAAACCCACGACAGGGGGCCAAGGAGACCCAGTACTTC
TRBJ1-6 | NA | NA | TRBV3-1 | CASSQLTGNSPLHF | TGTGCCAGCAGCCAACTAACAGGGAATTCACCCCTCCACTTT
TRBJ2-7 | NA | NA | TRBV7-8 | CASSPPRSYEQYF | TGTGCCAGCAGCCCCCCCCGCAGCTACGAGCAGTACTTC
TRBJ1-2 | NA | NA | TRBV4-1 | CASSQLRGYGYTF | TGCGCCAGCAGCCAACTACGTGGCTATGGCTACACCTTC
TRBJ2-2 | NA | NA | TRBV5-1 | CASSLMTDHTGELFF | TGCGCCAGCAGCTTGATGACAGACCACACCGGGGAGCTGTTTTTT
TRBJ2-6 | TRBD2 | NA | TRBV12-3/TRBV12-4 | CASSLTGLDGANVLTF | TGTGCCAGCAGTTTGACGGGACTAGATGGGGCCAACGTCCTGACTTTC
TRBJ2-7 | TRBD2 | NA | TRBV28 | CASYPTSGSRHEQYF | TGTGCCAGCTACCCGACTAGCGGGAGTAGGCACGAGCAGTACTTC
TRBJ2-1 | TRBD2 | NA | TRBV4-1 | CASTMGSSGGGEQFF | TGCGCCAGCACCATGGGTTCTAGCGGGGGGGGTGAGCAGTTCTTC
TRBJ2-3 | TRBD2 | NA | TRBV9 | CASSHDSGIEMTDTQYF | TGTGCCAGCAGCCATGATAGCGGGATCGAAATGACAGATACGCAGTATTTT
TRBJ2-1 | TRBD2 | NA | TRBV7-2 | CASSSSGILAGSYEQFF | TGTGCCAGCAGCTCTAGTGGGATTCTAGCGGGGAGTTATGAGCAGTTCTTC
TRBJ2-7 | NA | few | TRBV20-1 | CSAARDGTYEQYF | TGCAGTGCTGCTAGGGACGGGACCTACGAGCAGTACTTC
TRBJ1-1 | NA | NA | TRBV5-1 | CASSLSPWGEEGTEAFF | TGCGCCAGCAGCTTGAGTCCTTGGGGGGAAGAGGGCACTGAAGCTTTCTTT
TRBJ2-3 | TRBD2 | NA | TRBV11-2 | CASSLGTSGGAPDTQYF | TGTGCCAGCAGCTTAGGGACTAGCGGGGGTGCCCCAGATACGCAGTATTTT
TRBJ1-6 | NA | NA | TRBV20-1 | CSAPGGWNSPLHF | TGCAGTGCTCCGGGTGGGTGGAATTCACCCCTCCACTTT
TRBJ1-1 | TRBD1 | NA | TRBV10-3 | CAIRSGQGQGADEAFF | TGTGCCATAAGGAGTGGCCAGGGACAGGGGGCGGATGAAGCTTTCTTT
TRBJ2-1 | NA | NA | TRBV20-1 | CSARGRTRGLSYNEQFF | TGCAGTGCTAGGGGGAGGACCCGCGGCCTCTCCTACAATGAGCAGTTCTTC
TRBJ1-1 | TRBD1 | NA | TRBV12-3/TRBV12-4 | CASSNLTGGNTEAFF | TGTGCCAGCAGCAATTTAACAGGGGGGAACACTGAAGCTTTCTTT
TRBJ2-5 | NA | few | TRBV24-1 | CATSDISRDRNFQETQYF | TGTGCCACCAGTGATATATCACGGGACCGAAATTTCCAAGAGACCCAGTACTTC
TRBJ2-7 | TRBD2 | few | TRBV28 | CASTSGPYEQYF | TGTGCCAGTACTAGCGGACCTTACGAGCAGTACTTC
TRBJ2-5 | TRBD1 | NA | TRBV6-1 | CASSEPDRGETQYF | TGTGCCAGCAGTGAACCGGACAGGGGAGAGACCCAGTACTTC
TRBJ1-2 | NA | NA | TRBV9 | CASSADPGAYGGYTF | TGTGCCAGCAGCGCGGATCCGGGGGCCTATGGAGGCTACACCTTC
TRBJ2-1 | NA | NA | TRBV12-3/TRBV12-4 | CASTRRRGGHNEQFF | TGTGCCAGCACTCGACGGAGGGGGGGGCACAATGAGCAGTTCTTC
TRBJ2-1 | TRBD1 | NA | TRBV13 | CASRLPGQGNNEQFF | TGTGCCAGCAGGCTGCCGGGACAGGGGAACAATGAGCAGTTCTTC